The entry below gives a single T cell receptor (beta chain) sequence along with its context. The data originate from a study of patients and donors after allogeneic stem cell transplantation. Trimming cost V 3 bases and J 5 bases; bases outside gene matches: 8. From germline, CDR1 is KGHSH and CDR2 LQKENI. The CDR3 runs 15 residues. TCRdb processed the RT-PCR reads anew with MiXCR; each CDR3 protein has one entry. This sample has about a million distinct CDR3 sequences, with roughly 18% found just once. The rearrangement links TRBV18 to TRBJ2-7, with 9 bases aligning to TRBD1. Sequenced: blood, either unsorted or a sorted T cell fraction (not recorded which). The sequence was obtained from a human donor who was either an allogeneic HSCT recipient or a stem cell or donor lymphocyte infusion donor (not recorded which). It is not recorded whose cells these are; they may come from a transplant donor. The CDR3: CASSPEGQGSHEQYF. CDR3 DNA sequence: TGTGCCAGCTCACCCGAAGGACAGGGGAGCCACGAGCAGTACTTC.